The present T cell receptor (beta chain) was sequenced within a study of read filtering for tumor transcriptome and immune sequencing (dated by TCRdb to 2018 to 2020). Background for the entire study: Of the patients in the cohort, approximately 17 were male and over 11 were female, and their mean age was 65.9 years, with a range of about 45 to 85. Under revised international staging, roughly eight patients fell into R-ISS I, 15 to 20 into R-ISS II and 7 into R-ISS III. Whole-transcriptome libraries were prepared with the TruSeq RNA Access Library Prep Kit after DNase treatment. TCR-region mapped reads per sample ranged from about 4.05 to 10.27 million with IR-seq versus only about 80 to 1,300 with RNA-seq. Using the same bone marrow samples, the study compared TCR repertoires obtained by targeted immune repertoire sequencing with those obtained by bulk whole-transcriptome sequencing. A main aim was a read-filtering strategy for immune repertoire data, specifically whether clonotypes supported by a single read should be removed.

The investigation overall reported the following: The correlation between IR-seq and RNA-seq shared clonotype proportions was increased by removal of single-read clonotypes. In IR-seq, roughly 79% of clonotypes but around 3.5% of total reads were represented by single-read clonotypes, whereas in RNA-seq, 60% to 75% of clonotypes and approximately 40% of reads were represented by single-read clonotypes. Clonotypes were captured by IR-seq at much higher depth and more reliably than by RNA-seq, and smaller IR-seq throughput was sufficient for identification of most shared clonotypes. The sorted CD138-negative fraction was a mixed bone marrow immune population, not purified T cells.

Bone marrow was sampled from every patient at the time of active disease. Bone marrow mononuclear cells were isolated by Ficoll-Hypaque density gradient centrifugation. To remove myeloma plasma cells, the cells were labeled with CD138 magnetic microbeads on a MACS separator, and CD138-negative cells were then collected by negative selection. Flow cytometry with CD138 antibodies on an Attune NxT was used to check how pure the isolated cells were. Total RNA was extracted with TRIzol reagent and quantified with a NanoDrop spectrophotometer. Paired RNA-seq and IR-seq were performed on the CD138-negative bone marrow sample of each patient. Inclusive of the bounding cysteine and phenylalanine, the CDR3 is 15 residues long. CDR3 DNA only is kept here, 45 bases in frame from base 1. Taken from the germline V gene, the CDR1 and CDR2 loops are SGHDN and FVKESK. V is cut by 2 bases and J by 5 bases, and the space between the germline ends is 13 bases.

This clonotype has a count of ten or more. It has no known antigen specificity. Per-nucleotide qualities are absent, and no much larger clonotype sits a single base away. TCR libraries were built from 400 to 450 ng RNA with the Immunoverse kit, using molecular barcoded adaptors covering alpha/delta and beta/gamma chains. TCR library preparation was performed with the same RNA that was used for transcriptome sequencing. Sequencing of the TCR libraries was done on an Illumina HiSeq 4000 with 2 x 150 cycles. The original methods were these. With MiXCR, TCR reads were aligned to human V, D, J and C references and assembled into CDR3 clonotypes, with quality filtering and error correction included. The tcR package in R was used for analysis of clonotype counts and gene usage diversity. For inspection of raw mapping reads, RNA-seq reads were mapped by STAR aligner version 2.5.3a onto GRCh37 of the human genome. To test how sequencing depth affects detected clonotypes, IR-seq fastq files were randomly downsampled with Seqtk 1.3. TCRdb trimmed public reads at Q25 via fastp, called clones via MiXCR and kept in-frame beta chains. Under each unique CDR3 protein, matching rows form one entry showing the most common genes and DNA. These V and J calls are TCRdb output, not the study's own analysis. This sample gives around 29,000 distinct CDR3 sequences in total; around an eighth of them show up just once. The ten largest clonotypes hold about 45% of the sample.

The rearrangement joined TRBV14 to TRBJ2-1; the D segment might be TRBD1 or TRBD2, since each matches 7 bases. The sample was a population of CD138-negative cells sorted from bone marrow. The cell subset or site label on this specimen signifies: bone marrow mononuclear cells depleted of CD138+ plasma/myeloma cells by negative magnetic selection. The origin of this receptor is a donor at least 40 years old with multiple myeloma. CDR3 reads: CASSQRGRGHNEQFF. The DNA sequence is as follows: TGTGCCAGCAGCCAACGAGGGAGGGGGCACAATGAGCAGTTCTTC.